This T cell receptor beta chain comes out of a study of blood T cell repertoires in COVID-19. Study background: PBMCs, B-cell-depleted T cells, or T cells provided the cDNA or gDNA that made up the material.

The CDR3 runs 16 residues. The junction had 3 bases not matched to a gene; V was cut back by 0 bases and J by 3 bases. CDR1 and CDR2 from the germline V gene are SGHRS and YFSETQ. Methods used by the authors: Estimated nucleated cell counts came from reference gene primer amplification. Profiled with immunoSEQ multiplex PCR; TCRdb holds only in-frame clones, not every one. V, J and clone size are those of that table, while D and trimming were read from the DNA. The repertoire holds 170,000 or so clones, 86% seen once, with 8% to 10% in the top ten. The sample taken for sequencing was peripheral blood. V usage is TRBV5-1 and J usage is TRBJ2-5; 12 bases agree with TRBD2. This sequence originates from a man in his fifties or sixties with active or convalescent COVID-19. The CDR3 DNA follows: TGCGCCAGCAGCTTGGGGACTAGCGGGAATGAAGAGACCCAGTACTTC. Translated: CASSLGTSGNEETQYF.